One sample yielded the 26 T cell receptor beta chains listed below, sequenced in a study of T cells in Graves' hyperthyroidism and ophthalmopathy. The investigators amplified TCR beta CDR3 regions from RNA transcripts. Researchers ran a first-round RT-PCR on the TCR CDR3 using the HTBI primer set. TCRdb reanalysed the multiplex PCR reads using MiXCR and keeps one entry per CDR3 protein. The sample records 660,000 or so distinct CDR3 sequences, roughly 46% being singletons. The sample taken for sequencing was peripheral blood or thyroid tissue (not recorded which). The receptors were gathered from an adult man with Graves' disease, either hyperthyroidism or ophthalmopathy (not recorded which).

The V gene is TRBV2, the J gene TRBJ1-2; perhaps TRBD1 as D (5 bases). Germline V lookup: CDR1 SNHLY, CDR2 FYNNEI. The ends were cut back, 5 bases at V and 8 bases at J, with 15 bases in the middle. The CDR3 has 13 residues. The CDR3 reads CASSLEGSWGYTF. CDR3 DNA: TGTGCCAGCAGTTTAGAGGGGTCGTGGGGCTACACCTTC.

In this sample, this clonotype turned up many times. The chain uses TRBV29-1 and TRBJ1-4; the D is unclear. The CDR3 runs to 8 residues. Germline CDR1 SQVTM, CDR2 ANQGSEA. The CDR3 protein is CSVEKLFF. CDR3 nucleotides: TGCAGTGTAGAAAAACTGTTTTTT.

The V and J genes are TRBV5-1 and TRBJ1-1; 8 bases match TRBD1. CDR3 length equals 16 residues. The germline V gene encodes CDR1 SGHRS and CDR2 YFSETQ. Losses at the gene ends were 4 bases for V and 4 bases for J; bases not matched to a gene: 12. The CDR3 DNA sequence: TGCGCCAGCAGCGGGGCGCAGGGGGCGATGAGCACTGAAGCTTTCTTT. Amino acid sequence: CASSGAQGAMSTEAFF. The entire variable domain, with the rest obtained from reference TRBV5-1 and TRBJ1-1, is as follows: KAGVTQTPRYLIKTRGQQVTLSCSPISGHRSVSWYQQTPGQGLQFLFEYFSETQRNKGNFPGRFSGRQFSNSRSEMNVSTLELGDSALYLCASSGAQGAMSTEAFFGQGTRLTVV.

The CDR3 region has the DNA TGCGCCAGCGGACTAGCGGGGCCCCCCGGCTACGAGCAGTACTTC. Protein: CASGLAGPPGYEQYF. The chain couples TRBV5-1 to TRBJ2-7, with TRBD2 identical over 12 bases. The V gene's germline CDR1 is SGHRS and CDR2 YFSETQ. The CDR3 extends over 15 amino acids. V was pared by 7 bases and J by 3 bases, with 8 bases of the junction left unmatched.

V and J are TRBV2 and TRBJ2-1; unclear D gene. Per germline, CDR1 SNHLY and CDR2 FYNNEI. V gave up 7 bases and J gave up 10 bases, with 20 bases separating them. The length of the CDR3 is 14 residues. The CDR3 protein is CASNDMDDLGEQFF. The CDR3 nucleotides are TGTGCCAGCAACGACATGGACGACTTGGGAGAGCAGTTCTTC.

This clonotype has only a few counts. The gene calls are TRBV7-8 and TRBJ1-2, with TRBD1 as a possible D gene (5 bases). V lost 8 bases, J lost 6 bases, and 22 bases lay in between. This CDR3 is built from 15 residues. In germline, CDR1 is SGHVS, CDR2 FQNEAQ. DNA for the CDR3: TGTGCCAGCTCACCCTCCAGGGACCTACCCAATGGCTACACCTTC. This translates into CASSPSRDLPNGYTF.

This clonotype came up a few times. This chain connects TRBV20-1 to TRBJ1-5; possibly TRBD1 for D (6 bases). The V and J ends lost 1 base and 7 bases respectively, with 14 bases between them. CDR1 is DFQATT and CDR2 is SNEGSKA in the germline V gene (reference sequence). The CDR3 is 14 amino acids. The CDR3 loop is CSARVTGQQQPQHF. The CDR3 DNA sequence: TGCAGTGCTAGAGTGACGGGACAACAACAGCCCCAGCATTTT.

The chain uses TRBV7-3 and TRBJ1-1; D is unresolved. The CDR3 is made up of 15 amino acids. CDR1 and CDR2 (germline): SGHTA, FQGTGA. V lost 5 bases and J lost 5, with 18 bases in between. In nucleotides, the CDR3 is TGTGCCAGCAGCGTCCTTGGGGAGGGAGCGACTGAAGCTTTCTTT. This sequence encodes CASSVLGEGATEAFF. The variable domain in full, with the rest retrieved from reference TRBV7-3 and TRBJ1-1, is GAGVSQTPSNKVTEKGKYVELRCDPISGHTALYWYRQSLGQGPEFLIYFQGTGAADDSGLPNDRFFAVRPEGSVSTLKIQRTERGDSAVYLCASSVLGEGATEAFFGQGTRLTVV.

The chain carries TRBV15 and TRBJ2-7, with D possibly TRBD1 on 6 matching bases. The V end was cut by 6 bases, the J end by 9 bases, with 15 bases between. The CDR3 contains 12 residues. CDR1 and CDR2 from the germline V gene are LNHNV and YYDKDF (reference sequence). CDR3 bases: TGTGCCACCAGTCTTACAGGGTCTGGGCAGTACTTC. Translated, it gives CATSLTGSGQYF.

Only a few counts were recorded for this clonotype. The rearrangement links TRBV7-9 to TRBJ1-2; D is possibly TRBD1 (5 bases). V lost 11 bases to trimming and J lost 0 bases, with 13 bases between them. Germline lookup yields CDR1 SEHNR and CDR2 FQNEAQ (reference sequence). The CDR3 is 13 amino acids. The CDR3 sequence: CAGRDGSNYGYTF. The DNA for the CDR3 is TGTGCCGGCCGGGACGGATCTAACTATGGCTACACCTTC.

This clonotype turned up a few times. The chain links TRBV12-5 to TRBJ2-5, with 7 nucleotides matching TRBD1. From germline, CDR1 is LGHNT and CDR2 FRNRAP. This CDR3 contains 15 residues. The V segment lost 5 bases and the J segment 1 base; nucleotides outside the gene matches: 7. The CDR3 nucleotides read TGTGCTAGTGGTATGGCGGACAGGAGCCAAGAGACCCAGTACTTC. It specifies CASGMADRSQETQYF.

V and J are TRBV7-8 and TRBJ1-4; a possible D gene is TRBD1 (6 bases). V was cut by 5 bases and J by 6 bases, with 16 bases left in between. Looked up from germline, CDR1 is SGHVS and CDR2 is FQNEAQ. The CDR3 length is 15 residues. CDR3 in amino acids: CASSLYQGLDEKLFF. In DNA form, the CDR3 reads TGTGCCAGCAGCCTTTACCAGGGGTTGGATGAAAAACTGTTTTTT.

This chain connects TRBV19 to TRBJ1-5; D is perhaps TRBD1 (5 bases). CDR3 length: 14 amino acids. Germline-derived CDR1 and CDR2 are LNHDA and SQIVND (reference sequence). V was cut by 6 bases and J by 0 bases, with 9 bases left in between. Written as DNA, the CDR3 is TGTGCCAGTAGATGGGGACTTAGCAATCAGCCCCAGCATTTT. This translates into CASRWGLSNQPQHF.

V gene TRBV15 combines with J gene TRBJ2-3, with D uncertain. The germline V gene has CDR1 LNHNV and CDR2 YYDKDF (reference sequence). The CDR3 runs 16 residues. Between the trimmed V and J ends, which lost 4 bases and 0 bases, there was a span of 14 bases. The CDR3 is CATSKGDSLSTDTQYF. The CDR3 DNA sequence: TGTGCCACCAGCAAAGGCGATTCGTTAAGCACAGATACGCAGTATTTT.

The V call is TRBV10-3, the J call TRBJ1-1; TRBD1 is a possible D gene (6 bases). This CDR3 is built from 14 residues. V lost 7 bases and J 4 bases, leaving 16 bases between the germline ends. Germline CDR1 ENHRY, CDR2 SYGVKD. CDR3 amino acids: CAINGGEGGTEAFF. In DNA form, the CDR3 reads TGTGCCATCAACGGGGGCGAGGGAGGCACTGAAGCTTTCTTT.

This clonotype was recorded a few times. V gene TRBV29-1 combines with J gene TRBJ1-2; D perhaps matches TRBD1 (5 bases). V was clipped by 0 bases and J by 6 bases, with 17 bases between them. The CDR3 is 15 amino acids. Per germline, CDR1 SQVTM and CDR2 ANQGSEA. In DNA form, the CDR3 reads TGCAGCGTTGAAGATAGTTGGTGGGGACTAGATGGCTACACCTTC. Protein sequence: CSVEDSWWGLDGYTF.

This chain connects TRBV29-1 to TRBJ1-5; 9 positions match TRBD1. V was clipped by 5 bases and J by 2 bases; unmatched bases: 4. The CDR3 totals 14 residues. CDR1 and CDR2 from the germline V gene are SQVTM and ANQGSEA. CDR3 amino acids: CSVRQGGGNQPQHF. The CDR3 region has the DNA TGCAGCGTTCGACAGGGGGGAGGCAATCAGCCCCAGCATTTT.

This clonotype has only a few counts. V usage is TRBV19 and J usage is TRBJ1-6; TRBD1 aligns across 7 bases. CDR1 LNHDA and CDR2 SQIVND come from the germline V gene (reference sequence). The CDR3 runs to 17 residues. V dropped 4 bases and J dropped 2; count of bases not matched to a gene: 8. The CDR3 is CASSTTTGRAYNSPLHF. Here the CDR3 DNA reads TGTGCCAGTAGTACGACGACAGGGAGAGCCTATAATTCACCCCTCCACTTT.

The V and J genes are TRBV7-9 and TRBJ2-5; either TRBD1 or TRBD2 may fit D (5 bases each). Trimming removed 5 bases at V and 5 bases at J, with 15 bases between. CDR3 size: 14 residues. CDR1 and CDR2 from the germline V gene are SEHNR and FQNEAQ (reference sequence). In DNA form, the CDR3 reads TGTGCCAGCAGCCAAGAGGGGATGGGGGAGACCCAGTACTTC. The encoded protein is CASSQEGMGETQYF.

This clonotype appeared a few times. The chain has TRBV10-3 and TRBJ1-1, with D hard to call. This CDR3 spans 15 amino acids. CDR1 and CDR2 (germline): ENHRY, SYGVKD. Trimming shortened V by 10 bases and J by 2 bases, and 20 bases separated the two germline ends. The CDR3 sequence: CASYTSSGHNTEAFF. In nucleotides, the CDR3 is TGTGCCAGCTACACATCGTCGGGTCACAACACTGAAGCTTTCTTT.

The chain combines TRBV19 with TRBJ1-2; D is undetermined. The CDR3 loop spans 11 amino acids. Trimming removed 5 bases at V and 9 bases at J, with 10 bases between. Germline V lookup: CDR1 LNHDA, CDR2 SQIVND (reference sequence). The CDR3 nucleotides read TGTGCCAGTAGTCCCCCGGGCCGCTACACCTTC. Residues: CASSPPGRYTF.

This clonotype was counted at least ten times. The chain is built from TRBV24-1 and TRBJ2-5; D is possibly TRBD1 or TRBD2 (5 bases each). V was pared by 2 bases and J by 1 base, with 7 bases between. This CDR3 spans 14 amino acids. The germline V gene encodes CDR1 KGHDR and CDR2 SFDVKD. CDR3 loop: CATSDSGAQETQYF. DNA of the CDR3: TGTGCCACCAGTGATTCCGGGGCCCAAGAGACCCAGTACTTC.

This clonotype was picked up a small number of times. The rearrangement links TRBV12-3 or TRBV12-4 to TRBJ1-2, with a possible D match to TRBD1 (6 bases). Trimming took off 6 bases at V and 8 bases at J, with 16 bases between the two ends. There are 13 residues in the CDR3. CDR3 coding DNA: TGTGCCAGCAGGAAACCTACAGGGTGGGGCTACACCTTC. Translating it yields CASRKPTGWGYTF.

This clonotype has more than one count but fewer than ten. This chain connects TRBV9 to TRBJ1-5, with D perhaps TRBD1 (6 bases). The V gene lost 7 bases and the J gene lost 7 bases, with 18 bases spanning the gap. The CDR3 length is 14 residues. Germline-derived CDR1 and CDR2 are SGDLS and YYNGEE. CDR3 nucleotide sequence: TGTGCCAGCTCGAGGGACAAGGGCTTCCAGCCCCAGCATTTT. It codes for CASSRDKGFQPQHF.

Only a few counts were recorded for this clonotype. The rearrangement links TRBV29-1 to TRBJ1-1; D is unresolved. The CDR3 sequence is 13 residues long. Germline V gives CDR1 SQVTM, CDR2 ANQGSEA. The V and J ends lost 0 bases and 11 bases respectively, with 16 bases between them. The CDR3 sequence is CSVEDHRNTKAFF. The CDR3 DNA is TGCAGCGTTGAAGATCACAGAAACACTAAGGCTTTCTTT.

V is TRBV7-9 and J is TRBJ2-6; 7 positions agree with TRBD1. The germline gives CDR1 SEHNR, CDR2 FQNEAQ (reference sequence). The V gene end was trimmed by 5 bases and the J gene end by 10 bases; junction bases not matched to a gene: 8. There are 14 residues in the CDR3. CDR3 loop: CASSPGQGVNVLTF. CDR3 DNA sequence: TGTGCCAGCAGCCCGGGCCAGGGGGTTAACGTCCTGACTTTC.